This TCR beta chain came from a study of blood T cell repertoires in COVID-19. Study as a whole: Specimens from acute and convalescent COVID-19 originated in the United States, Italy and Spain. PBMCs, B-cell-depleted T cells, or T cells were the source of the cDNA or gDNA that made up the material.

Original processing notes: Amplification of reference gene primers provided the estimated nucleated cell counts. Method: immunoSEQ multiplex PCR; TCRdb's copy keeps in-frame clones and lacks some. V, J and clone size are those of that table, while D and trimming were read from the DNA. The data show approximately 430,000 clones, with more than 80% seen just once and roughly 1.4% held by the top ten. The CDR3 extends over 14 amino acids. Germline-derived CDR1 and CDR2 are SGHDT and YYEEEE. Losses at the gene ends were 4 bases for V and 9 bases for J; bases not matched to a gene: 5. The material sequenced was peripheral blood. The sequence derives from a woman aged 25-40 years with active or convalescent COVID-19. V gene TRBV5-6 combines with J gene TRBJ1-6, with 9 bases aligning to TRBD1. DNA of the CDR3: TGTGCCAGCAGCACGGGACAGGGTCCTTCACCCCTCCACTTT. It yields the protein CASSTGQGPSPLHF.